These 9 T cell receptor beta chains were sequenced from one sample in a study of blood T cell repertoires in COVID-19. The protocol was immunoSEQ multiplex PCR, while the TCRdb copy is restricted to in-frame clones and leaves out a portion. The sample contains about 220,000 clones, over 75% of which appear only once. Sequenced: PBMCs or T cells enriched from blood (not recorded which). The receptors here all came from a woman younger than 30 in a cohort exposed to, infected with or recovered from COVID-19 (not recorded which).

The chain joins TRBV30 to TRBJ1-4, with D possibly TRBD1 on 6 matching bases. V was cut by 8 bases and J by 7 bases, with 20 bases left in between. Germline CDR1 and CDR2: GTSNPN and SVGIG (reference sequence). This CDR3 is built from 14 residues. The CDR3 nucleotides read TGTGCCGGGGGACTGGACAGCTTGGGTGAAAAACTGTTTTTT. The encoded protein is CAGGLDSLGEKLFF.

The V call is TRBV27, the J call TRBJ2-7; 11 bases are shared with TRBD1. The CDR3 runs to 15 residues. J gave up 3 bases and V 5 bases, and 6 bases lay outside the gene matches. Germline V CDR1 and CDR2: MNHEY, SMNVEV (reference sequence). CDR3 region: CASSKPGTGGYEQYF. CDR3 DNA: TGTGCCAGCAGTAAACCCGGGACAGGGGGCTACGAGCAGTACTTC.

The J gene is TRBJ1-1, the V gene TRBV28, with TRBD1 matching over 7 bases. The germline gives CDR1 MDHEN, CDR2 SYDVKM. The junction had 7 bases not matched to a gene; V was cut back by 6 bases and J by 6 bases. The CDR3 extends over 13 amino acids. CDR3 amino acids: CASRVGTDPEAFF. The DNA of the CDR3 is TGTGCCAGCAGAGTCGGGACAGATCCTGAAGCTTTCTTT.

This chain links TRBV15 with TRBJ2-1; a possible D gene is TRBD1 (6 bases). The CDR3 contains 16 residues. V was cut by 4 bases and J by 1 base, with 14 bases left in between. The V gene's germline CDR1 is LNHNV and CDR2 YYDKDF (reference sequence). The CDR3 here is CATSIAQGGSYNEQFF. Written as DNA, the CDR3 is TGTGCCACCAGCATTGCACAGGGTGGGTCCTACAATGAGCAGTTCTTC.

The rearrangement links TRBV10-2 to TRBJ2-1; a weak D match, TRBD1 (6 bases). The CDR3 is 13 residues long. Germline V gene data show CDR1 as WSHSY and CDR2 as SAAADI. Trimming cost V 5 bases and J 4 bases, with 9 bases left between them. The CDR3 DNA reads TGCGCCAGCAGTAAGACAGGATACAATGAGCAGTTCTTC. It is translated as CASSKTGYNEQFF.

This chain joins TRBV6-2 or TRBV6-3 and TRBJ1-6; no clear D. Germline V lookup: CDR1 MNHEY, CDR2 SVGEGT. V was pared by 0 bases and J by 10 bases, with 13 bases between. The CDR3 is made up of 15 amino acids. This chain's CDR3 is CASSYSSGSGSPLHF. The CDR3, as DNA: TGTGCCAGCAGTTACTCGAGTGGGAGCGGGTCACCCCTCCACTTT.

This clone turned up a few times. The genes are TRBV5-1 and TRBJ1-1, with TRBD1 matching over 12 bases. V lost 0 bases, J lost 5 bases, and 11 bases stayed unmatched. CDR3 size: 18 residues. The germline V gene has CDR1 SGHRS and CDR2 YFSETQ. In DNA, the CDR3 is TGCGCCAGCAGCTTGGGGCTGGGACAGGGGGCGAGAAGGACTGAAGCTTTCTTT. Translation gives CASSLGLGQGARRTEAFF.

The chain is built from TRBV5-4 and TRBJ1-1, with D possibly TRBD1 on 6 matching bases. Germline V lookup: CDR1 SGHNT, CDR2 YYREEE (reference sequence). V lost 4 bases, J lost 1 base, and 8 bases lay in between. The CDR3 contains 13 residues. The CDR3 region is CASSLQGNTEAFF. The CDR3, as DNA: TGTGCCAGCAGCCTACAGGGGAACACTGAAGCTTTCTTT.

This clone has more than one count but fewer than ten. The V gene is TRBV7-6, the J gene TRBJ1-2; 7 bases are shared with TRBD1. Looked up from germline, CDR1 is SGHVS and CDR2 is FNYEAQ. The junction had 17 bases not matched to a gene; V was cut back by 2 bases and J by 8 bases. The CDR3 is made up of 17 amino acids. The CDR3 DNA is TGTGCCAGCAGCTTACGACGGGGACAGAACCCTTCGAGGGGCTACACCTTC. This codes for CASSLRRGQNPSRGYTF.